This record looks at one TCR beta chain sequence and its context. Its antigen is currently unknown. The junction had 14 bases not matched to a gene; V was cut back by 3 bases and J by 7 bases. Germline values: CDR1 SQVTM, CDR2 ANQGSEA. The CDR3 has 15 residues. PCR was performed using 60 Vbeta and 13 Jbeta primers. The table came from immunoSEQ multiplex PCR; TCRdb's copy has only in-frame clones and leaves some out. The sample consists of 37,000 or so clones, about four fifths of them appearing once. This specimen belongs to a study of cytomegalovirus exposure and HLA in healthy donors. Study context: Most genotyped donors, around 78% of 300 to 400, had Caucasian-associated genetic ancestry. The study, taken as a whole, reports: Roughly even sequencing depth across donors was the assumption behind the presence/absence analyses.

The sequencing input was PBMCs. The sequence was collected from a woman aged 35 to 49 in good health and CMV-seronegative. V is TRBV29-1 and J is TRBJ1-1; TRBD1 matches 7 bases. CDR3 in amino acids: CSVELGPGTADEAFF. For the CDR3, the DNA is TGCAGCGTTGAGTTGGGCCCCGGGACAGCTGATGAAGCTTTCTTT. Combining the CDR3 with reference TRBV29-1 and TRBJ1-1 gives the whole variable domain SAVISQKPSRDICQRGTSLTIQCQVDSQVTMMFWYRQQPGQSLTLIATANQGSEATYESGFVIDKFPISRPNLTFSTLTVSNMSPEDSSIYLCSVELGPGTADEAFFGQGTRLTVV.